Listed below are T cell receptor beta chains from one sample, sequenced in a study of blood T cell repertoires in COVID-19. Data came from immunoSEQ multiplex PCR; TCRdb stores just in-frame clones and leaves some out. The data show about 160,000 clones, around 90% seen once. The specimen was peripheral blood. The source of these receptors is a woman aged 55-69 years who had recovered from COVID-19. Both conserved end residues are part of each CDR3. A D gene is named only where the DNA matches it firmly. Clone size, where shown, is once, few, many, or a class for clones that have expanded.

d_gene	v_gene	abundance	j_gene	CDR3nt	CDR3aa
.	TRBV5-6	.	TRBJ2-2	TGTGCCAGCAGCTTGGGGCCAGCGAACACCGGGGAGCTGTTTTTT	CASSLGPANTGELFF
TRBD1	TRBV28	.	TRBJ2-1	TGTGCCACTCGATCGGGACAGGGGTCAAGGAATGAGCAGTTCTTC	CATRSGQGSRNEQFF
.	TRBV19	.	TRBJ1-2	TGTGCCACCCGGGACAAGTCGACCTATGGCTACACCTTC	CATRDKSTYGYTF
.	TRBV4-2	few	TRBJ1-6	TGTGCCAGCAGCCAAGAAGTCCAGCTCAGGAAATCACCCCTCCACTTT	CASSQEVQLRKSPLHF
TRBD1	TRBV29-1	.	TRBJ2-1	TGCAGCGTTGTTGCGTTACGGGTGACTTGGACAGGGGGCGGAGGTGAGCAGTTCTTC	CSVVALRVTWTGGGGEQFF
TRBD1	TRBV5-1	few	TRBJ1-1	TGCGCCAGCAGCATCGGGACAGCCGTTGGGAAAGCTTTCTTT	CASSIGTAVGKAFF
TRBD1	TRBV6-6	.	TRBJ2-1	TGTGCCAGCAGTGCCCCCGGGACAGGGAGGTACAATGAGCAGTTCTTC	CASSAPGTGRYNEQFF
.	TRBV28	.	TRBJ1-6	TGTGCCAGCAGGGGCAATAATTCACCCCTCCACTTT	CASRGNNSPLHF
TRBD1	TRBV11-2	.	TRBJ2-5	TGTGCCAGCAGACAGCCCGGGACAGGGATCGGAGAGACCCAGTACTTC	CASRQPGTGIGETQYF
.	TRBV5-1	.	TRBJ2-1	TGCGCCAGCACCCTGGGGGGGACAGGAGAGATCAATGAGCAGTTCTTC	CASTLGGTGEINEQFF
TRBD1	TRBV7-9	once	TRBJ1-4	TGTGCCAGCAGCATAGGGACAGGGGGCGCGATTGAAAAACTGTTTTTT	CASSIGTGGAIEKLFF
TRBD2	TRBV5-4	.	TRBJ2-3	TGTGCCAGCAGCCCAAGCGGGGGGGCGGGAGATACGCAGTATTTT	CASSPSGGAGDTQYF
TRBD2	TRBV5-1	few	TRBJ2-3	TGCGCCAGCAGCCTCGGGACTAGCGGAACAGATACGCAGTATTTT	CASSLGTSGTDTQYF
TRBD1	TRBV28	.	TRBJ1-1	TGTGCCAGCTACGGGACAGCGAACACTGAAGCTTTCTTT	CASYGTANTEAFF
.	TRBV19	.	TRBJ1-1	TGTGCCAGTAGTCTTGGCAGGATGAACACTGAAGCTTTCTTT	CASSLGRMNTEAFF
TRBD1	TRBV5-1	.	TRBJ1-4	TGCGCCAGCAGCGCCGTCCCGGGACAGGGGCTGGGAGAAAAACTGTTTTTT	CASSAVPGQGLGEKLFF
.	TRBV7-6	.	TRBJ1-3	TGTGCCAGCAGCTCCCCCTTGGCGGGGGTCCGTGGAAACACCATATATTTT	CASSSPLAGVRGNTIYF
.	TRBV7-2	.	TRBJ2-7	TGTGCCAGCAGCCGTACATTACTTCCGGGACTCTCCTCCTACGAGCAGTACTTC	CASSRTLLPGLSSYEQYF
TRBD1	TRBV6-5	.	TRBJ2-5	TGTGCCAGCAGTTTCTCGGGACAGAGCAGTGAGACCCAGTACTTC	CASSFSGQSSETQYF
.	TRBV18	.	TRBJ2-7	TGTGCCAGCTCACCAAATTTCGGGGTTGAGCAGTACTTC	CASSPNFGVEQYF
TRBD1	TRBV6-4	.	TRBJ2-3	TGTGCCAGCAGTGAAGGCCAGGGGGCAGGTACGCAGTATTTT	CASSEGQGAGTQYF
.	TRBV5-1	.	TRBJ2-1	TGCGCCAGCAGCTCGGCGGGTGGCTCCTACAATGAGCAGTTCTTC	CASSSAGGSYNEQFF
.	TRBV10-1	few	TRBJ2-7	TGCGCCAGCAGTGATCAGGCCAGCTTTCCCTACGAGCAGTACTTC	CASSDQASFPYEQYF
.	TRBV11-2	.	TRBJ1-1	TGTGCCAGCAGCTTAAGGGTGGAGGTTACTGAAGCTTTCTTT	CASSLRVEVTEAFF
.	TRBV5-1	.	TRBJ2-2	TGCGCCAGCAGCTTGGACAGGGCGGCCACCACCGGGGAGCTGTTTTTT	CASSLDRAATTGELFF
.	TRBV7-9	.	TRBJ2-1	TGTGCCAGCAGGACTGATGGCGATGAGCAGTTCTTC	CASRTDGDEQFF
TRBD2	TRBV6-1	.	TRBJ2-7	TGTGCCAGCAGTGAAGTTAGCGGGTCCTACGAGCAGTACTTC	CASSEVSGSYEQYF
.	TRBV6-5	once	TRBJ2-7	TGTGCCAGCAGTTACTCTGGGCCCCGTGAACAGTACTTC	CASSYSGPREQYF
TRBD2	TRBV12-3/TRBV12-4	.	TRBJ2-1	TGTGCCAGCAGTAAGTTAGCGGGGGGGCAGTTCTTC	CASSKLAGGQFF
TRBD1	TRBV11-2	once	TRBJ2-2	TGTGCCAGCAGCTTAAACACCCGACAGGGGAACGGGGAGCTGTTTTTT	CASSLNTRQGNGELFF
.	TRBV10-1	.	TRBJ2-3	TGCGCCAGCAGTGAGGACGGGGTGAAACATACGCAGTATTTT	CASSEDGVKHTQYF
.	TRBV6-5	few	TRBJ2-7	TGTGCCAGCAGTTCCGCCACAGATCGATTCTACGAGCAGTACTTC	CASSSATDRFYEQYF
.	TRBV7-9	.	TRBJ2-1	TGTGCCAGCAGCTTATTCCCTAATTCTAACGAGCAGTTCTTC	CASSLFPNSNEQFF
.	TRBV5-1	.	TRBJ2-1	TGCGCCAGCAGCCCCACCAACACGAATGAGCAGTTCTTC	CASSPTNTNEQFF
.	TRBV7-9	.	TRBJ1-6	TGTGCCAGCAGCTTACAGGGAGGGAATTCACCCCTCCACTTT	CASSLQGGNSPLHF
.	TRBV3-1/TRBV3-2	once	TRBJ1-1	TGTGCCAGCAGCCCCCCAGGCGACACTGAAGCTTTCTTT	CASSPPGDTEAFF
TRBD1	TRBV9	.	TRBJ1-4	TGTGCCAGCAGCCCAGCGACAGGGCGACGGGAAAAACTGTTTTTT	CASSPATGRREKLFF
.	TRBV18	.	TRBJ2-5	TGTGCCAGCCAGGACCAAGAGACCCAGTACTTC	CASQDQETQYF
TRBD1	TRBV5-1	few	TRBJ2-5	TGCGCCAGCAGCGCGACAGGGGGTAAAGAGACCCAGTACTTC	CASSATGGKETQYF
.	TRBV5-4	.	TRBJ2-1	TGTGCCAGCAGCTTGACTAAGAGCTCCTACAATGAGCAGTTCTTC	CASSLTKSSYNEQFF
TRBD2	TRBV5-1	.	TRBJ2-5	TGCGCCAGCAGCCGGACTAGCGGACAAGAGACCCAGTACTTC	CASSRTSGQETQYF
TRBD2	TRBV3-1/TRBV3-2	.	TRBJ2-7	TGTGCCAGCAGCCCCCTAGCGGGGGGTTTCTACGAGCAGTACTTC	CASSPLAGGFYEQYF
.	TRBV2	.	TRBJ1-1	TGTGCCACTGAGGCTGCGGGTTCCACTGAAGCTTTCTTT	CATEAAGSTEAFF
.	TRBV6-5	.	TRBJ1-2	TGTGCCAGCAGTTACTCGGGTCAGGGGAATGGCTACACCTTC	CASSYSGQGNGYTF
.	TRBV7-3	.	TRBJ2-3	TGTGCCAGCAGCTGGAACGGCGGTGCAGATACGCAGTATTTT	CASSWNGGADTQYF
TRBD2	TRBV10-3	.	TRBJ2-5	TGTGCCATCAGTGAGTCAGCACTAGCGGGGGGCCAAGAGACCCAGTACTTC	CAISESALAGGQETQYF